This TCR beta chain was recorded in a study of neoadjuvant nivolumab and ipilimumab in lung cancer. Study information: The combination arm added day-1 ipilimumab 1 mg/kg to nivolumab 3 mg/kg on days 1, 15, 29.

Study-wide findings and caveats: Resected tumors had greater TCR richness and clonality than uninvolved lung. Blood richness before therapy tracked richness in tumors resected after neoadjuvant therapy.

Concerning this clone itself: Its antigen remains unidentified.

J gave up 4 bases and V 5 bases, and 7 bases lay outside the gene matches. The CDR3 contains 14 residues. Germline V gene lookup returns CDR1 SGHAT and CDR2 FQNNGV. Sequencing used immunoSEQ multiplex PCR; TCRdb keeps in-frame clones, though not all of them. The sample shows under 15,000 clones, 65% to 75% of them seen only once. The V call is TRBV11-2, the J call TRBJ2-7, with TRBD2 matching 8 bases. This sample comprised peripheral blood, obtained after neoadjuvant nivolumab, alone or with ipilimumab, at or shortly before surgery. This TCR was sampled from an adult with non-small cell lung cancer. CDR3 residues: CASSLSGTRYEQYF. The CDR3 DNA reads TGTGCCAGCAGCCTATCCGGGACTAGGTACGAGCAGTACTTC.